Listed below are T cell receptor beta chains from one sample, sequenced in a study of identical twins. TCRdb reprocessed the 5' RACE reads with MiXCR, giving one entry per CDR3 protein. The table shows just over 450,000 distinct CDR3 sequences, with 14% occurring only once. This same sample was also part of a study on yellow fever vaccine responses in identical twins.

Sequenced input: CD4+ T cells sorted from blood. Receptor source: a woman between 18 and 29 years old in good health. Both conserved end residues are part of each CDR3. D genes are given only for firm matches. For some rows the clone size is stated as once, few or many, or as a class when expanded; others skip it.

>TRBV28|few|-|TRBJ1-2
CATPTGNRDGYTF
TGTGCCACCCCCACAGGGAACCGGGACGGCTACACCTTC
>TRBV29-1|many|-|TRBJ2-7
CSVELVGEQYPFRYEQYF
TGCAGCGTTGAATTGGTGGGAGAACAGTACCCTTTCCGATACGAGCAGTACTTC
>TRBV6-1|-|-|TRBJ2-3
CASSTIFSTDTQYF
TGTGCCAGCAGTACCATCTTTAGCACAGATACGCAGTATTTT
>TRBV12-3/TRBV12-4|-|-|TRBJ2-6
CASRASGGLGANALTF
TGTGCCAGCAGAGCCTCCGGGGGCCTTGGGGCCAACGCCCTGACTTTC
>TRBV6-5|-|-|TRBJ1-2
CASSYSGALRDGYTF
TGTGCCAGCAGTTACTCGGGGGCGCTCAGAGATGGCTACACCTTC
>TRBV25-1|-|-|TRBJ2-7
CASSEGAAYEQYF
TGTGCCAGCAGTGAGGGTGCAGCCTACGAGCAGTACTTC
>TRBV12-3/TRBV12-4|-|-|TRBJ2-3
CASSFVGVTDTQYF
TGTGCCAGCAGTTTTGTTGGGGTCACAGATACGCAGTATTTT
>TRBV18|-|-|TRBJ2-2
CASSPAPSGGELFF
TGTGCCAGCTCACCAGCACCGTCGGGCGGGGAGCTGTTTTTT
>TRBV9|few|TRBD1|TRBJ2-1
CASSVGQDRGLDEQFF
TGTGCCAGCAGCGTAGGGCAGGACAGGGGCCTCGACGAGCAGTTCTTC
>TRBV12-3/TRBV12-4|-|TRBD2|TRBJ2-2
CASSWYSGLVVNTGELFF
TGTGCCAGCAGTTGGTATAGTGGACTAGTCGTTAACACCGGGGAGCTGTTTTTT
>TRBV10-3|few|-|TRBJ2-5
CAISPIESKQETQYF
TGTGCCATCAGCCCCATTGAGAGCAAACAAGAGACCCAGTACTTC
>TRBV2|-|-|TRBJ1-5
CASSVAQGNQPQHF
TGTGCCAGCAGTGTTGCGCAGGGCAATCAGCCCCAGCATTTT
>TRBV20-1|few|-|TRBJ2-7
CSARAGARYEQYF
TGCAGTGCTAGAGCAGGGGCCCGGTACGAGCAGTACTTC
>TRBV7-2|-|-|TRBJ2-3
CASSSRQGDADTQYF
TGTGCCAGCAGCTCAAGGCAGGGAGACGCAGATACGCAGTATTTT
>TRBV7-9|-|-|TRBJ1-1
CASSSQPGPPEAFF
TGTGCCAGCAGCTCCCAACCGGGGCCCCCTGAAGCTTTCTTT
>TRBV29-1|many|TRBD1|TRBJ2-1
CSVDRGNEQFF
TGCAGCGTAGACAGGGGTAATGAGCAGTTCTTC
>TRBV5-6|few|-|TRBJ1-2
CASSLPSGGYTF
TGTGCCAGCAGCTTGCCATCGGGAGGCTACACCTTC
>TRBV11-2|-|-|TRBJ1-1
CASSLEVGSSMNTEAFF
TGTGCCAGCAGCTTAGAGGTGGGGTCGAGTATGAACACTGAAGCTTTCTTT
>TRBV11-2|few|-|TRBJ2-5
CASSFPGGEQETQYF
TGTGCCAGCAGCTTCCCAGGCGGGGAACAAGAGACCCAGTACTTC
>TRBV12-3/TRBV12-4|many|-|TRBJ1-1
CASGGQYTEAFF
TGTGCCAGTGGAGGACAGTACACTGAAGCTTTCTTT
>TRBV20-1|-|TRBD2|TRBJ2-3
CSARDLTSGADTQYF
TGCAGTGCTAGAGATCTAACTAGCGGGGCAGATACGCAGTATTTT
>TRBV6-2/TRBV6-3|few|-|TRBJ2-2
CASSHTRPGELFF
TGTGCCAGCAGTCACACCCGTCCTGGGGAGCTGTTTTTT
>TRBV12-3/TRBV12-4|few|-|TRBJ1-1
CASSFHRRVGTEAFF
TGTGCCAGCAGTTTCCACAGGAGGGTCGGGACTGAAGCTTTCTTT
>TRBV11-2|-|-|TRBJ2-1
CASSLEFRGTGGNEQFF
TGTGCCAGCAGCTTAGAGTTCAGGGGTACGGGTGGAAATGAGCAGTTCTTC
>TRBV3-1|-|-|TRBJ1-5
CASRMGGDNQPQHF
TGTGCCAGCAGAATGGGGGGCGACAATCAGCCCCAGCATTTT
>TRBV19|-|-|TRBJ2-3
CASRFKGGTDTQYF
TGTGCCAGTAGGTTCAAGGGCGGCACAGATACGCAGTATTTT
>TRBV3-1|few|-|TRBJ1-2
CASSQDPGSYGYTF
TGTGCCAGCAGCCAAGATCCGGGTAGCTATGGCTACACCTTC
>TRBV5-1|many|-|TRBJ2-3
CASSLGGGGKDTQYF
TGCGCCAGCAGCTTGGGAGGAGGGGGCAAAGATACGCAGTATTTT
>TRBV2|few|-|TRBJ2-5
CASNPGGLETQYF
TGTGCCAGCAACCCGGGGGGCCTGGAGACCCAGTACTTC
>TRBV20-1|-|TRBD2|TRBJ2-1
CSARSFLGLAGPYNEQFF
TGCAGTGCTAGGTCGTTCCTCGGGCTAGCGGGGCCCTACAATGAGCAGTTCTTC
>TRBV9|few|TRBD2|TRBJ2-1
CASSVSSGSGLSSYNEQFF
TGTGCCAGCAGCGTCAGTAGCGGGAGTGGTTTGAGCTCCTACAATGAGCAGTTCTTC
>TRBV24-1|few|-|TRBJ2-5
CATAQDTLQETQYF
TGTGCCACAGCACAGGACACGCTCCAAGAGACCCAGTACTTC
>TRBV5-1|-|-|TRBJ1-2
CASSLGNQGNGYTF
TGCGCCAGCAGCTTGGGGAATCAGGGGAACGGCTACACCTTC
>TRBV2|many|-|TRBJ2-2
CASTGGKGNTGELFF
TGTGCCAGCACAGGGGGGAAGGGGAACACCGGGGAGCTGTTTTTT
>TRBV20-1|-|-|TRBJ2-7
CSTEGLRYEQYF
TGCAGCACGGAGGGGCTTAGATACGAGCAGTACTTC
>TRBV6-1|few|TRBD2|TRBJ2-3
CASSEVAGGSSTDTQYF
TGTGCCAGCAGTGAAGTTGCGGGGGGCTCTAGCACAGATACGCAGTATTTT
>TRBV4-3|few|TRBD1|TRBJ2-1
CASSQVRGGGEGEQFF
TGCGCCAGCAGCCAAGTAAGAGGGGGCGGCGAGGGGGAGCAGTTCTTC
>TRBV10-3|-|-|TRBJ2-1
CAISDPPDNEQFF
TGTGCCATCAGTGATCCCCCTGACAATGAGCAGTTCTTC
>TRBV14|few|TRBD1|TRBJ2-7
CASSQAGTVRGLYF
TGTGCCAGCAGCCAAGCCGGTACCGTCAGGGGGTTGTACTTC
>TRBV9|few|TRBD1|TRBJ2-2
CASSADRGSVGGELFF
TGTGCCAGCAGCGCGGACAGGGGGTCGGTCGGCGGGGAGCTGTTTTTT
>TRBV19|-|-|TRBJ2-7
CASSLRTDLWSSYEQYF
TGTGCCAGTAGTTTGCGGACGGACCTATGGAGCTCCTACGAGCAGTACTTC
>TRBV5-1|-|-|TRBJ2-7
CASSLAKATTRAYEQYF
TGCGCCAGCAGCTTGGCCAAGGCGACAACCAGGGCCTACGAGCAGTACTTC
>TRBV24-1|-|-|TRBJ2-7
CATSDSYPGRAYEQYF
TGTGCCACCAGTGATTCTTACCCGGGAAGAGCCTACGAGCAGTACTTC
>TRBV10-3|-|-|TRBJ2-5
CAISESNTGEETQYF
TGTGCCATCAGTGAGTCGAATACTGGAGAAGAGACCCAGTACTTC
>TRBV28|few|-|TRBJ1-2
CASSLRDTSLYGYTF
TGTGCCAGCAGTTTAAGGGACACCTCCCTTTATGGCTACACCTTC
>TRBV12-5|few|TRBD1|TRBJ2-7
CASGLDRGYEQYF
TGTGCTAGTGGTTTGGACAGGGGCTACGAGCAGTACTTC
>TRBV12-3/TRBV12-4|-|-|TRBJ2-7
CASTMTRYYEQYF
TGTGCCAGCACCATGACTAGATACTACGAGCAGTACTTC
>TRBV10-3|-|TRBD1|TRBJ2-3
CAISGTGTTDTQYF
TGTGCCATCAGTGGGACAGGGACGACAGATACGCAGTATTTT
>TRBV12-3/TRBV12-4|many|TRBD1|TRBJ1-2
CASRRQGTSPGYTF
TGTGCCAGCAGGAGACAGGGGACCAGTCCTGGCTACACCTTC
>TRBV7-2|few|-|TRBJ2-7
CASSYQTDYEQYF
TGTGCCAGCAGCTATCAGACTGACTACGAGCAGTACTTC